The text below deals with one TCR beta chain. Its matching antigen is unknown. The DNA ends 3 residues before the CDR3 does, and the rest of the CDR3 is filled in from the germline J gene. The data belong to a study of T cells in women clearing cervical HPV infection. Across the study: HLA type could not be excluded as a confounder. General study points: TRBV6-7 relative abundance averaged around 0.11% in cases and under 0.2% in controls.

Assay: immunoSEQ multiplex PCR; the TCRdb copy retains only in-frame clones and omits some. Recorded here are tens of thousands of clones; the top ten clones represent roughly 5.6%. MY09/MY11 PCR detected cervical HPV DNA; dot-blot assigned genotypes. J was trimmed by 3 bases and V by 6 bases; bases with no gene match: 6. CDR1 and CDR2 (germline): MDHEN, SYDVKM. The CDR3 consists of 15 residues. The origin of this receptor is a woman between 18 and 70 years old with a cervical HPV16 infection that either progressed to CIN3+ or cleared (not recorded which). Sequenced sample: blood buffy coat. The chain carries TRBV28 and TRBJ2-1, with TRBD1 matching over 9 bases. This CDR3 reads CASRTGTGYYNEQFF. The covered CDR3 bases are TGTGCCAGCAGAACCGGGACAGGGTACTACAATGAG.